This TCR beta chain was recorded in a study of blood T cell repertoires in COVID-19. The CDR3 spans 14 residues. V dropped 8 bases and J dropped 6; count of bases not matched to a gene: 10. Germline lookup yields CDR1 MNHEY and CDR2 SMNVEV (reference sequence). Source study methods: Nucleated cell counts were estimated from reference gene primer amplification. TCRdb keeps only in-frame clones here, not all; method: immunoSEQ multiplex PCR. V and J calls and clone size are those listed in that table; D and trimming were worked out from the DNA. The sample carries about 170,000 clones, 85% to 90% recorded once.

Material: peripheral blood. The TCR sequence derives from a woman over 75 in a cohort sampled during active or convalescent COVID-19. The chain has TRBV27 and TRBJ2-1, with 7 bases that match TRBD1. The CDR3 nucleotides read TGTGCCAGCTCTAGGGGGCTTTGGGGCAATGAGCAGTTCTTC. Its protein is CASSRGLWGNEQFF.